The TCR beta chain under discussion was sequenced for a study of T cell responses to AZD1222 COVID-19 vaccine. Using immunoSEQ multiplex PCR, the repertoire was profiled, and TCRdb retains in-frame clones only, with some absent. This sample has some 90,000 clones, with over 80% found just once. Broader study findings: CD4 TCRs linked to vaccination spanned spike, dominating at 160-218 and 743-854.

This clone has only a few counts. Its cognate antigen is unknown. Germline CDR1 is SGHRS and CDR2 is YFSETQ. Trimming took off 0 bases at V and 1 base at J, with 7 bases between the two ends. This CDR3 is 14 amino acids long. Sequenced material: peripheral blood, taken on day 0 of AZD1222 vaccination. This receptor was identified in an adult in good health. V gene TRBV5-1 combines with J gene TRBJ1-1; D not certain. The DNA of the CDR3 is TGCGCCAGCAGCTTGGTAGGCAGGAACACTGAAGCTTTCTTT. This translates into CASSLVGRNTEAFF.